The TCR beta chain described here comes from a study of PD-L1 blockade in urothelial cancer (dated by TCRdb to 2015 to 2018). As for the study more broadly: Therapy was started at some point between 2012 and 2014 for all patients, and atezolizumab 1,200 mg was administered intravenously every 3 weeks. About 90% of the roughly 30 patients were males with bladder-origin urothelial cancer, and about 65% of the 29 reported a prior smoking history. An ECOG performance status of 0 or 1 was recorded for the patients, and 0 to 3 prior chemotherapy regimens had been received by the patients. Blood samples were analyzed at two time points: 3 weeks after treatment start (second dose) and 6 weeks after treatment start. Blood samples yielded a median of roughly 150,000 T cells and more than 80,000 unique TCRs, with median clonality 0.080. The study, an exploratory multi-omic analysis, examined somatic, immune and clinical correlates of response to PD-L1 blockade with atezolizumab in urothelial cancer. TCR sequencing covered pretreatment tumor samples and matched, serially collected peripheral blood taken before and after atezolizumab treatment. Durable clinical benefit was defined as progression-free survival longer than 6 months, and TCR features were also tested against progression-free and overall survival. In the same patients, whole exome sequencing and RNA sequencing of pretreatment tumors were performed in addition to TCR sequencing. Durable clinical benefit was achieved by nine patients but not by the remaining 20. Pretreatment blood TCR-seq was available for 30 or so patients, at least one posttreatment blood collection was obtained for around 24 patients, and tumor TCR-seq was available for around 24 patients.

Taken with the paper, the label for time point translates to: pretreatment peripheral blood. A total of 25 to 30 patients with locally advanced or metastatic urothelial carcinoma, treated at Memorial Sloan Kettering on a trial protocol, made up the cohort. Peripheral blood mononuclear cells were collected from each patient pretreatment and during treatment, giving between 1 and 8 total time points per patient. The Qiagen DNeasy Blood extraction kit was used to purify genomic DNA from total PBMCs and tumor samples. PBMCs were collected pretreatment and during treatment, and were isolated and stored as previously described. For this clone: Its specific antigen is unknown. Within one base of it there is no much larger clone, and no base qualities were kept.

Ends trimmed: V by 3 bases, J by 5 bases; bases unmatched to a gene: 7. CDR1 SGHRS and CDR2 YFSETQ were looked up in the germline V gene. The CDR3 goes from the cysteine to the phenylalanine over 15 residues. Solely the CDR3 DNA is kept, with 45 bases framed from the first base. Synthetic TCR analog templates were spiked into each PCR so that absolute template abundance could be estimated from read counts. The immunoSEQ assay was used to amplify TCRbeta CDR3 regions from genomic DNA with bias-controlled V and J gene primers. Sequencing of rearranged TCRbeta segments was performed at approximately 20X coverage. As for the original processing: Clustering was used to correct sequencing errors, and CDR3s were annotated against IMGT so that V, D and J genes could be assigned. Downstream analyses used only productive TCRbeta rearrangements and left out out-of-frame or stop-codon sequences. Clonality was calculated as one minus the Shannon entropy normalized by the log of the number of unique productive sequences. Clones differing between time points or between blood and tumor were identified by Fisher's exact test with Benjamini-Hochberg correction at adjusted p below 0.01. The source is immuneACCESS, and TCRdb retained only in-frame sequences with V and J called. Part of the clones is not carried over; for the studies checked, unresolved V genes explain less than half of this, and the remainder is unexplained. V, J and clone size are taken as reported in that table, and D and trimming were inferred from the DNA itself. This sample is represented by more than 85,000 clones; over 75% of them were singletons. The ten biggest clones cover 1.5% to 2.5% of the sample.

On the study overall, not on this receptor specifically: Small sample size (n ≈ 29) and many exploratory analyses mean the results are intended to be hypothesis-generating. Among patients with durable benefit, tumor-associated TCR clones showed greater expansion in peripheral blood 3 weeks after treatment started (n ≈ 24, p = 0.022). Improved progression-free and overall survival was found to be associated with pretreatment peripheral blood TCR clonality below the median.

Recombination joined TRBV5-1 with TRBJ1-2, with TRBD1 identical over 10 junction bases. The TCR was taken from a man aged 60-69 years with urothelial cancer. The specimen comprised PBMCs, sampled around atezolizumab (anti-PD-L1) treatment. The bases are TGCGCCAGCAGCTCCGGACAGGGGGGGACTTATGGCTACACCTTC. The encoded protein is CASSSGQGGTYGYTF.